These 31 T cell receptor beta chains originate from one sample sequenced in a study of T cell responses to AZD1222 COVID-19 vaccine. Some clones are missing from TCRdb's copy, which holds only in-frame ones; the method was immunoSEQ multiplex PCR. The table has 150,000 or so clones, about nine tenths seen once. Sequencing was performed on peripheral blood, taken on day 0 of AZD1222 vaccination. The receptors come from an adult in good health.

The chain uses TRBV7-2 and TRBJ1-1; D is unclear. Deletions cut 2 bases from V and 1 base from J, with 8 bases between. Germline loops: CDR1 SGHTA, CDR2 FQGNSA. This CDR3 has 14 residues. This CDR3 is CASSLSYRNTEAFF. The CDR3 nucleotides read TGTGCCAGCAGCTTATCTTATCGGAACACTGAAGCTTTCTTT.

The table lists this clone with a few counts. The chain links TRBV11-3 to TRBJ2-1; 10 bases match TRBD2. J was trimmed by 5 bases and V by 1 base; bases with no gene match: 5. The CDR3 is made up of 16 amino acids. The V gene's germline CDR1 is SGHNT and CDR2 YENEEA. The CDR3 loop reads CASSLGSLAGDNEQFF. The CDR3 DNA sequence: TGTGCCAGCAGCTTAGGGTCCCTAGCGGGAGACAATGAGCAGTTCTTC.

The V gene is TRBV19, the J gene TRBJ2-1, with no clear D. This CDR3 region has 18 residues. Germline CDR1 is LNHDA and CDR2 is SQIVND (reference sequence). V lost 4 bases to trimming and J lost 1 base, with 20 bases between them. This CDR3 is CASSTTPLGKGSYNEQFF. CDR3 sequence (DNA): TGTGCCAGTAGTACCACCCCTCTGGGCAAAGGGTCCTACAATGAGCAGTTCTTC.

This clone came up once. The V call is TRBV7-9, the J call TRBJ2-1; 10 positions agree with TRBD2. V shed 5 bases, J shed 2 bases, and the junction held 12 bases outside the gene matches. This CDR3 region has 18 residues. The V gene's germline CDR1 is SEHNR and CDR2 FQNEAQ (reference sequence). CDR3 bases: TGTGCCAGCAGCACCCTAGCGGGAGAAGACACCGCCTACAATGAGCAGTTCTTC. Its protein is CASSTLAGEDTAYNEQFF.

The table lists this clone with a count of one. The chain uses TRBV6-5 and TRBJ2-1; D is undetermined. V was shortened by 10 bases and J by 2 bases, with 15 bases between the two germline ends. This CDR3 contains 14 residues. Germline V gene sequence: CDR1 MNHEY, CDR2 SVGAGI. The CDR3 DNA reads TGTGCCACCACTTCAACCGCTACCTACAATGAGCAGTTCTTC. This gives the protein CATTSTATYNEQFF.

V gene TRBV9 combines with J gene TRBJ1-2, with D possibly matching TRBD1 (5 bases). V was clipped by 0 bases and J by 4 bases, with 13 bases between them. This CDR3 is 15 amino acids long. Germline CDR1 SGDLS, CDR2 YYNGEE. The CDR3, as DNA: TGTGCCAGCAGCGTAGACCCAGGGAGAGGCTATGGCTACACCTTC. Translation: CASSVDPGRGYGYTF.

The count of this clone is one. The chain uses TRBV28 and TRBJ2-5; no clear D. V lost 7 bases and J 5 bases, leaving 8 bases between the germline ends. Germline V gene data show CDR1 as MDHEN and CDR2 as SYDVKM. CDR3 length equals 11 residues. CDR3 region: CASTGRETQYF. The CDR3 DNA is TGTGCCAGCACCGGGCGGGAGACCCAGTACTTC.

V gene TRBV6-5 combines with J gene TRBJ1-2; tentatively, D is TRBD1 (5 bases). V shed 11 bases and J shed 9 bases, with 19 bases lying between them. This CDR3 contains 12 residues. Germline loops: CDR1 MNHEY, CDR2 SVGAGI. DNA for the CDR3: TGTGCCGTCCATAGGGACGGCGAGCGCTACACCTTC. Translation gives CAVHRDGERYTF.

The rearrangement uses TRBV12-3 or TRBV12-4 and TRBJ1-1; no reliable D call. The ends were cut back, 2 bases at V and 11 bases at J, with 9 bases in the middle. The CDR3 consists of 11 residues. In DNA, the CDR3 is TGTGCCAGCAGTTTATTGGGTGGGGCTTTCTTT. Translated, it gives CASSLLGGAFF.

This clone was counted a single time. The chain joins TRBV19 to TRBJ1-5; D gene unclear. Trimming took 3 bases from V and 2 from J, leaving 14 bases between them. The CDR3 totals 16 residues. The germline V gene encodes CDR1 LNHDA and CDR2 SQIVND (reference sequence). The CDR3 nucleotides read TGTGCCAGTAGTATTGGAGGTTTCGGAGGCAATCAGCCCCAGCATTTT. Its translation: CASSIGGFGGNQPQHF. Together with reference TRBV19 and TRBJ1-5, the CDR3 gives the full variable domain: DGGITQSPKYLFRKEGQNVTLSCEQNLNHDAMYWYRQDPGQGLRLIYYSQIVNDFQKGDIAEGYSVSREKKESFPLTVTSAQKNPTAFYLCASSIGGFGGNQPQHFGDGTRLSIL.

This chain connects TRBV19 to TRBJ2-3; 7 bases are a match to TRBD2. CDR3 size: 14 residues. Germline V gene lookup returns CDR1 LNHDA and CDR2 SQIVND (reference sequence). Germline trimming cut 6 bases from V and 6 bases from J; bases unmatched to any gene: 9. The CDR3 nucleotides are TGTGCCAGTAGCACTGCGGGAGAATGGGATACGCAGTATTTT. Translation gives CASSTAGEWDTQYF.

This clone came up once. Compared with germline, one end of the junction differs, possibly owing to a read error. The rearrangement joins TRBV6-5 to TRBJ1-3, with D possibly TRBD1 on 6 matching bases. The CDR3 sequence is 10 residues long. The germline V gene has CDR1 MNHEY and CDR2 SVGAGI. Here the CDR3 reads CACPGGTSNF. In DNA, the CDR3 is TGTGCCTGCCCCGGTGGGACATCAAATTTT.

This clone has a handful of counts. This sequence joins TRBV5-1 and TRBJ2-3; weak D call: TRBD1 (6 bases). The germline V and J ends were trimmed by 4 bases and 0 bases, with 12 bases remaining between them. CDR3 length: 15 amino acids. Germline V gene lookup returns CDR1 SGHRS and CDR2 YFSETQ. Written as DNA, the CDR3 is TGCGCCAGCAGCGTCAAGGGACAAAGCACAGATACGCAGTATTTT. It is translated as CASSVKGQSTDTQYF.

The rearrangement uses TRBV5-1 and TRBJ2-1; D may match TRBD1 or TRBD2 (6 bases each). Germline values: CDR1 SGHRS, CDR2 YFSETQ. Trimming stripped 0 bases from V and 5 bases from J, with 18 bases between. This CDR3 spans 17 amino acids. The CDR3 coding sequence is TGCGCCAGCAGCTTGGCGGGGGCCGGGGCGGGAAACAATGAGCAGTTCTTC. This encodes CASSLAGAGAGNNEQFF.

This chain uses TRBV12-3 or TRBV12-4 with TRBJ2-7; D possibly corresponds to TRBD1 (6 bases). The V end lost 4 bases, the J end lost 3 bases, and 10 bases lay between the germline ends. This CDR3 region has 13 residues. CDR3 coding DNA: TGTGCCAGCAGTTGGGGACATGTCTACGAGCAGTACTTC. It encodes CASSWGHVYEQYF.

The chain uses TRBV4-1 and TRBJ1-5; 8 bases match TRBD1. The CDR3 extends over 16 amino acids. J was trimmed by 5 bases and V by 0 bases; bases with no gene match: 6. CDR1 and CDR2 from the germline V gene are MGHRA and YSYEKL. CDR3 in amino acids: CASSQEGGQGDQPQHF. The CDR3 DNA reads as TGCGCCAGCAGCCAAGAGGGAGGACAGGGTGATCAGCCCCAGCATTTT.

This clone was detected a few times. The V and J genes are TRBV3-1 (or the pseudogene TRBV3-2) and TRBJ2-2; 7 bases match TRBD1. J was trimmed by 5 bases and V by 1 base; bases with no gene match: 13. From germline, CDR1 is LGHDT and CDR2 YNNKEL (reference sequence). The CDR3 runs to 18 residues. The CDR3 sequence is CASSQVPAGRGKTGELFF. CDR3 DNA: TGTGCCAGCAGCCAAGTCCCCGCCGGCAGGGGGAAGACCGGGGAGCTGTTTTTT.

The chain combines TRBV11-2 with TRBJ2-3; 13 bases agree with TRBD2. This CDR3 comprises 17 residues. Germline lookup yields CDR1 SGHAT and CDR2 FQNNGV. Germline trimming cut 4 bases from V and 2 bases from J; bases unmatched to any gene: 6. The CDR3 DNA is TGTGCCAGCAGCTCCGGGACTAGCGGGATTTCCACAGATACGCAGTATTTT. It is translated as CASSSGTSGISTDTQYF.

This clone was seen just once. The chain is built from TRBV5-1 and TRBJ2-2, with TRBD1 matching 7 bases. The CDR3 has 16 residues. Per the germline V gene, CDR1 is SGHRS and CDR2 is YFSETQ. With 0 bases clipped from V and 5 bases from J, the junction kept 7 bases outside the gene matches. CDR3 region: CASSLATTGWTGELFF. In nucleotides, the CDR3 is TGCGCCAGCAGCTTGGCCACGACAGGGTGGACCGGGGAGCTGTTTTTT.

The V gene is TRBV12-3 or TRBV12-4, the J gene TRBJ1-5, with D tentatively TRBD1 (5 bases). CDR3 length equals 12 residues. V was pared by 6 bases and J by 9 bases, with 12 bases between. CDR3 DNA sequence: TGTGCCAGCAGGGCCGGGGGAGGGCCCCAGCATTTT. Protein sequence: CASRAGGGPQHF.

The CDR3 DNA follows: TGTGCCAGCAGCCCCAGAAATGGGACCGGGAGCACAGATACGCAGTATTTT. As protein: CASSPRNGTGSTDTQYF. The chain links TRBV5-5 to TRBJ2-3, with D perhaps matching TRBD1 or TRBD2 (5 bases each). The V and J ends lost 4 bases and 0 bases respectively, with 18 bases between them. The CDR3 consists of 17 residues. Germline V CDR1 and CDR2: SGHKS, YYEKEE (reference sequence).

The chain employs TRBV11-2 and TRBJ2-5; the D gene is possibly TRBD1 (5 bases). Germline loops: CDR1 SGHAT, CDR2 FQNNGV. V was cut by 4 bases and J by 1 base, with 10 bases left in between. This CDR3 is built from 14 residues. The CDR3 nucleotides read TGTGCCAGCAGCTCCCAGGGTTTCCAAGAGACCCAGTACTTC. Amino acids: CASSSQGFQETQYF.

The chain is built from TRBV14 and TRBJ1-2; D not certain. Germline CDR1 is SGHDN and CDR2 is FVKESK. Trimming removed 0 bases from V and 0 bases from J, with 11 bases in between. The CDR3 contains 16 residues. The DNA of the CDR3 is TGTGCCAGCAGCCAAGATCAAGGTGGAGCTAACTATGGCTACACCTTC. It codes for CASSQDQGGANYGYTF.

The V and J genes are TRBV11-3 and TRBJ1-3; D gene ambiguous. Trimming left V 4 bases short and J 1 base short, with 11 bases between. The CDR3 has 15 residues. The germline V gene has CDR1 SGHNT and CDR2 YENEEA. The CDR3 here is CASSWEGLSGNTIYF. In DNA, the CDR3 is TGTGCCAGCAGCTGGGAAGGTTTGTCTGGAAACACCATATATTTT.

The chain carries TRBV4-2 and TRBJ1-5; D is perhaps TRBD1 (5 bases). Per germline, CDR1 LGHNA and CDR2 YNFKEQ. Trimming pared 0 bases from V and 1 base from J, leaving 10 bases between. This CDR3 has 16 residues. CDR3 in amino acids: CASSQDQGESNQPQHF. For the CDR3, the DNA is TGTGCCAGCAGCCAAGATCAGGGAGAGAGCAATCAGCCCCAGCATTTT.

The chain joins TRBV9 to TRBJ2-7; D gene uncertain. The germline CDR1 and CDR2 sequences are SGDLS and YYNGEE. This CDR3 contains 13 residues. The germline V and J ends were trimmed by 4 bases and 3 bases, with 11 bases remaining between them. The CDR3 nucleotides read TGTGCCAGCAGCCCCACCGGGCTCTACGAGCAGTACTTC. Translation gives CASSPTGLYEQYF.

The V and J genes are TRBV25-1 and TRBJ1-6, with a tentative D call TRBD1 (6 bases). V lost 5 bases and J lost 7, with 9 bases in between. The CDR3 contains 13 residues. Germline V gives CDR1 MGHDK, CDR2 SYGVNS. The CDR3 DNA reads TGTGCCAGCAGTTGGGGGGCAAATTCACCCCTCCACTTT. Translation: CASSWGANSPLHF.

This clone has a handful of counts. The V gene is TRBV5-1, the J gene TRBJ2-2; 9 bases are a match to TRBD1. Germline V lookup: CDR1 SGHRS, CDR2 YFSETQ. Unmatched junction bases numbered 7, after V lost 3 bases and J lost 4 bases. This CDR3 region has 16 residues. The CDR3 DNA reads TGCGCCAGCAGCTATACAGGGGGCGCAGGCACCGGGGAGCTGTTTTTT. Its protein is CASSYTGGAGTGELFF.

V and J are TRBV6-6 and TRBJ1-6, with D uncertain. CDR1 MNHNY and CDR2 SVGAGI come from the germline V gene (reference sequence). The V end was cut by 5 bases, the J end by 4 bases, with 18 bases between. This CDR3 is built from 17 residues. The DNA of the CDR3 is TGTGCCAGCAGTCCCTCCGGATCGGGGTGGTATAATTCACCCCTCCACTTT. Protein: CASSPSGSGWYNSPLHF.

This clone was seen once. This chain joins TRBV19 and TRBJ2-7, with 7 bases aligning to TRBD1. The trim removed 5 bases at V and 2 bases at J, leaving 6 bases unmatched. Germline CDR1 reads LNHDA; CDR2 reads SQIVND (reference sequence). This CDR3 region has 14 residues. Here the CDR3 reads CASSPRDRTYEQYF. DNA for the CDR3: TGTGCCAGTAGTCCCCGGGACAGAACCTACGAGCAGTACTTC. Full variable domain (missing parts from reference TRBV19 and TRBJ2-7): DGGITQSPKYLFRKEGQNVTLSCEQNLNHDAMYWYRQDPGQGLRLIYYSQIVNDFQKGDIAEGYSVSREKKESFPLTVTSAQKNPTAFYLCASSPRDRTYEQYFGPGTRLTVT.

The chain recombines TRBV19 with TRBJ2-5, with 14 bases lining up with TRBD2. V trimming: 6 bases; J trimming: 7 bases; junction bases outside the gene matches: 10. The CDR3 consists of 16 residues. Germline V gene lookup returns CDR1 LNHDA and CDR2 SQIVND (reference sequence). The CDR3 here is CASRPGLAGAGSTQYF. The DNA for the CDR3 is TGTGCCAGTAGGCCGGGACTAGCGGGAGCTGGGTCGACCCAGTACTTC.